A single sample is the source of the 17 T cell receptor beta chains below, sequenced in a study of blood T cell repertoires in COVID-19. Sequenced by immunoSEQ multiplex PCR; TCRdb stores in-frame clones only, minus some. Among about 110,000 clones listed, over 80% were seen once. Sequenced input: peripheral blood. The receptors stem from a human donor in a cohort sampled during active COVID-19.

V gene TRBV6-5 combines with J gene TRBJ1-2, with a possible D match to TRBD1 (5 bases). The germline V gene encodes CDR1 MNHEY and CDR2 SVGAGI. There are 12 residues in the CDR3. Trimming pared 6 bases from V and 8 bases from J, leaving 13 bases between. The DNA for the CDR3 is TGTGCCAGCAGCAACCGACAGTCCGGCTACACCTTC. Its translation: CASSNRQSGYTF.

The chain has TRBV5-5 and TRBJ1-1, with a weak D call TRBD1 (5 bases). The V and J ends lost 5 bases and 0 bases respectively, with 8 bases between them. Germline V gene sequence: CDR1 SGHKS, CDR2 YYEKEE (reference sequence). The CDR3 has 13 residues. In DNA, the CDR3 is TGTGCCAGCAGTTGGGGGGTGAACACTGAAGCTTTCTTT. The encoded protein is CASSWGVNTEAFF.

The rearrangement uses TRBV5-1 and TRBJ2-7; 9 nucleotides line up with TRBD2. V was pared by 5 bases and J by 0 bases, with 6 bases of the junction left unmatched. Germline V CDR1 and CDR2: SGHRS, YFSETQ. This CDR3 is 15 amino acids long. The CDR3 sequence is CASSSLAGSSYEQYF. In DNA form, the CDR3 reads TGCGCCAGCAGTTCCCTAGCGGGGAGCTCCTACGAGCAGTACTTC.

This clone has a single count. The CDR3 sequence is CASSLVLAGGAYEQYF. CDR3 coding DNA: TGTGCCAGCAGCTTAGTTCTAGCGGGCGGGGCCTACGAGCAGTACTTC. V gene TRBV7-8 combines with J gene TRBJ2-7; 8 nucleotides match TRBD2. Per germline, CDR1 SGHVS and CDR2 FQNEAQ. This CDR3 region has 16 residues. Trimming removed 1 base from V and 2 bases from J; junction bases left unmatched: 7.

CDR3 DNA sequence: TGTGCCAGCAGCTTAGTGGCCAGCTCCTACGAGCAGTACTTC. Translating it yields CASSLVASSYEQYF. V usage is TRBV11-3 and J usage is TRBJ2-7; no clear D. Trimming shortened V by 1 base and J by 0 bases, and 7 bases separated the two germline ends. Germline lookup yields CDR1 SGHNT and CDR2 YENEEA. The CDR3 totals 14 residues.

The chain carries TRBV5-1 and TRBJ2-1; D is uncertain. This CDR3 contains 12 residues. V lost 4 bases to trimming and J lost 5 bases, with 7 bases between them. CDR1 and CDR2 from the germline V gene are SGHRS and YFSETQ. CDR3 in amino acids: CASSNRNNEQFF. For the CDR3, the DNA is TGCGCCAGCAGCAATCGTAACAATGAGCAGTTCTTC.

The CDR3 DNA follows: TGTGCTAGTGGTTTGCAGGGGGCGAATTCACCCCTCCACTTT. It codes for CASGLQGANSPLHF. The rearrangement links TRBV12-5 to TRBJ1-6; 8 nucleotides agree with TRBD1. Trimming removed 2 bases from V and 7 bases from J; junction bases left unmatched: 1. The CDR3 spans 14 residues. Germline V gene lookup returns CDR1 LGHNT and CDR2 FRNRAP.

V and J are TRBV15 and TRBJ1-6; 9 nucleotides agree with TRBD1. Losses at the gene ends were 5 bases for V and 1 base for J; bases not matched to a gene: 6. Germline CDR1 and CDR2: LNHNV and YYDKDF (reference sequence). The CDR3 sequence is 17 residues long. For the CDR3, the DNA is TGTGCCACCAGCCGACGGACAGGGGTTTCCTATAATTCACCCCTCCACTTT. Protein: CATSRRTGVSYNSPLHF. The variable domain in full, completed from reference TRBV15 and TRBJ1-6, reads DAMVIQNPRYQVTQFGKPVTLSCSQTLNHNVMYWYQQKSSQAPKLLFHYYDKDFNNEADTPDNFQSRRPNTSFCFLDIRSPGLGDTAMYLCATSRRTGVSYNSPLHFGNGTRLTVT.

The V and J genes are TRBV9 and TRBJ1-5; 7 bases match TRBD1. The germline gives CDR1 SGDLS, CDR2 YYNGEE. This CDR3 comprises 14 residues. The V segment lost 3 bases and the J segment 5 bases; nucleotides outside the gene matches: 5. CDR3 loop: CASSATGEHQPQHF. CDR3 DNA sequence: TGTGCCAGCAGCGCTACAGGGGAGCATCAGCCCCAGCATTTT.

The V and J genes are TRBV19 and TRBJ2-4; TRBD2 agrees at 7 bases. After removal of 8 bases from V and 1 base from J, the junction contained 8 bases not matched to a gene. The CDR3 loop spans 15 amino acids. Germline CDR1 and CDR2: LNHDA and SQIVND (reference sequence). The CDR3 spells CASGTLGGAKNIQYF. Written as DNA, the CDR3 is TGTGCCAGTGGCACTCTGGGGGGGGCCAAAAACATTCAGTACTTC.

In this sample, this clone turned up once. This sequence joins TRBV27 and TRBJ2-2; 9 bases map to TRBD1. Per germline, CDR1 MNHEY and CDR2 SMNVEV (reference sequence). J lost 6 bases, V lost 3 bases, and 8 bases had no gene match. This CDR3 has 16 residues. The CDR3, as DNA: TGTGCCAGCAGTTTCTACGGACAGGGGTGGGCCGGGGAGCTGTTTTTT. Its translation is CASSFYGQGWAGELFF.

The chain couples TRBV7-8 to TRBJ2-4; perhaps TRBD1 as D (6 bases). The CDR3 extends over 18 amino acids. The V and J ends lost 4 bases and 0 bases respectively, with 19 bases between them. Looked up from germline, CDR1 is SGHVS and CDR2 is FQNEAQ. DNA of the CDR3: TGTGCCAGCAGCTCCCCGACTGGACAGCTTCTAGCCAAAAACATTCAGTACTTC. The encoded protein is CASSSPTGQLLAKNIQYF.

This clone was counted a single time. This chain joins TRBV3-1 (or the pseudogene TRBV3-2) and TRBJ2-5, with 11 positions matching TRBD2. This CDR3 spans 14 amino acids. With V trimmed by 5 bases and J by 5 bases, 4 bases remained unmatched. From germline, CDR1 is LGHDT and CDR2 YNNKEL (reference sequence). CDR3 protein: CASSWLAGGETQYF. The CDR3, as DNA: TGTGCCAGCAGCTGGCTAGCGGGAGGTGAGACCCAGTACTTC.

The V call is TRBV10-3, the J call TRBJ2-5; D possibly corresponds to TRBD2 (6 bases). This CDR3 comprises 16 residues. Trimming removed 3 bases from V and 5 bases from J, with 19 bases in between. Germline V gives CDR1 ENHRY, CDR2 SYGVKD. CDR3 region: CAISDPQGSRGETQYF. The CDR3 DNA reads as TGTGCCATCAGTGATCCGCAGGGCTCACGGGGGGAGACCCAGTACTTC.

Remarks on this clone: The limits of the CDR3 on the DNA are not certain, so only TCRdb's listed CDR3 is given. The rearrangement links TRBV28 to TRBJ2-4; TRBD1, the table's D call, was not compared with the DNA. Germline V gives CDR1 MDHEN, CDR2 SYDVKM. The CDR3 extends over 19 residues, inclusive of both ends. The chain's CDR3 is CASSLSLRNRGNVKNIQYF.

The rearrangement joins TRBV7-9 to TRBJ2-3, with 11 bases identical to TRBD2. This CDR3 has 16 amino acids. Trimming removed 4 bases from V and 0 bases from J; junction bases left unmatched: 3. Per germline, CDR1 SEHNR and CDR2 FQNEAQ (reference sequence). Here the CDR3 reads CASSSRLAGSTDTQYF. DNA for the CDR3: TGTGCCAGCAGCTCCAGACTAGCGGGAAGCACAGATACGCAGTATTTT.

This clone showed up just a few times. This sequence joins TRBV6-2 or TRBV6-3 and TRBJ2-1; 7 bases align to TRBD1. The CDR3 has 17 residues. J gave up 4 bases and V 6 bases, and 15 bases lay outside the gene matches. Germline values: CDR1 MNHEY, CDR2 SVGEGT. The CDR3 coding sequence is TGTGCCAGCAGCGCCGCGCCTGGAAAGGGGGCGTACAATGAGCAGTTCTTC. Translating gives CASSAAPGKGAYNEQFF.